Included here is one TCR beta chain sequence, with context. Its recognized antigen is unknown. Base qualities were left out, and no much larger clone turns up one base away. Whole blood was collected in K2EDTA tubes by collaborating institutions according to the institutions' own protocols. Collaborator samples were shipped for TCRbeta analysis as frozen whole blood, isolated PBMCs, or DNA extracted from either sample type. TCRbeta CDR3 regions were amplified from genomic DNA using the immunoSEQ Assay, a bias-controlled multiplex PCR. The authors' analysis ran thus. Nucleated cell counts per sample were estimated from amplification of reference gene primers within the assay. To quantify the absolute abundance of each unique TCRbeta CDR3 rearrangement, sequence reads were collapsed and filtered. For each sample, productive Simpson clonality was calculated by taking the square root of Simpson's diversity index across productive rearrangements. The immuneACCESS repertoire file appears here via TCRdb, limited to in-frame rearrangements. These files lack a portion of the clones; in checked studies, under half of the deficit traces to unresolved V genes, and the cause of the others is not known. The V and J calls and clone size were taken over from that table, and D and trimming were inferred from the DNA. This sample holds 95,000 to 100,000 clones; less than 85% were observed only once. Of the sample, 17% is held by the ten largest clones.

The CDR3, cysteine through phenylalanine, is 16 amino acids long. Of all the DNA, just the CDR3 is kept, 48 bases in frame from base 1. Trimming removed 4 bases from V and 1 base from J; the gene matches leave 8 bases unexplained. CDR1 and CDR2 are drawn from the germline V gene: SGHRS, YFSETQ. This sample stems from a study of blood T cell repertoires in COVID-19 (dated by TCRdb to the early 2020s). Some background on the complete study: Collaborator samples came from the United States, Italy and Spain and covered acute and convalescent phases of COVID-19. The sample metadata nearly always contained a de-identified subject ID, COVID-19 status, age in years and sex. The repertoires were released in a freely available public database meant as a resource for research on the immune response to SARS-CoV-2. Where available, HLA class I and class II types were obtained from metadata supplied by the sample provider rather than from assay-based typing. Deeply sampled blood TCRbeta repertoires from subjects exposed to, actively infected with, or recovered from COVID-19 were included in the dataset. Samples came from the ongoing ImmuneRACE study (first 160 participants) plus 1,254 subjects from 6 global collaborators. The material from the prospective study consisted of cDNA or gDNA derived from T cells, B-cell-depleted T cells, or PBMCs.

Overall study results and their limits: How much clinical and demographic metadata was included differed by source and by participant, and the metadata was provided uncurated.

The sequencing input was peripheral blood. The chain joins TRBV5-1 to TRBJ2-3; 8 of the junction bases match TRBD2. The receptor comes from a woman aged 55 to 70 with acute or convalescent COVID-19. The nucleotide sequence reads as follows: TGCGCCAGCAGCACCTTAGCGGGGACTGGCACAGATACGCAGTATTTT. It translates as CASSTLAGTGTDTQYF.